This TCR beta chain comes out of a study of T cells in localized non-small cell lung cancer. Study conclusions and caveats: Compared with tumor, uninvolved adjacent lung displayed greater T cell clonality, ranking highest overall. Adjacent lung had a median roughly 58 of the 100 largest tumor clones. Higher blood T cell density tracked longer overall survival.

V was shortened by 1 base and J by 4 bases, with 10 bases between the two germline ends. Germline V gene sequence: CDR1 SGHTA, CDR2 FQGNSA. The CDR3 totals 15 residues. Profiling relied on immunoSEQ multiplex PCR, and the TCRdb table lists in-frame clones only, not all of them. The sample has about 33,000 clones; roughly 75% are singletons. Worth noting for this clone: No antigen is known for it.

The chain uses TRBV7-2 and TRBJ1-4, with D unresolved. The source of this sequence is a male donor at least 60 years old with stage III squamous cell lung carcinoma. The source was peripheral blood, collected before any cancer treatment. CDR3 sequence (DNA): TGTGCCAGCAGCTTAGGAGGGCAGATTAATGAAAAACTGTTTTTT. It specifies CASSLGGQINEKLFF.